This TCR beta chain was documented in a study of blood T cell repertoires in COVID-19. Sequenced by immunoSEQ multiplex PCR; TCRdb stores in-frame clones only, minus some. The sample lists under 300,000 clones, around 83% occurring once. Trimming removed 1 base from V and 5 bases from J; junction bases left unmatched: 12. The CDR3 is made up of 17 amino acids. Germline CDR1 and CDR2: SGHAT and FQNNGV. The chain combines TRBV11-2 with TRBJ2-5; 8 nucleotides match TRBD1. The sample comprised peripheral blood. The receptor was derived from a woman between 18 and 30 years old with acute or convalescent COVID-19. The CDR3 is CASSLAHVRGPWETQYF. The DNA of the CDR3 is TGTGCCAGCAGCTTAGCACACGTCAGGGGGCCGTGGGAGACCCAGTACTTC.